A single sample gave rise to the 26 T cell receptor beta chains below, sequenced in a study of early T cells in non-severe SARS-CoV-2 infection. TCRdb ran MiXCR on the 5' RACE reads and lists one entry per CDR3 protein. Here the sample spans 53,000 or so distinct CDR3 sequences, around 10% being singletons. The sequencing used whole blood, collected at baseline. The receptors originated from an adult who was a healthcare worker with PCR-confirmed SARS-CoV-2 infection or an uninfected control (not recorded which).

The CDR3 protein is CASSQVDATEAFF. The DNA for the CDR3 is TGTGCCAGCAGCCAAGTGGACGCTACTGAAGCTTTCTTT. The rearrangement uses TRBV3-1 and TRBJ1-1; D is undetermined. The ends were cut back, 1 base at V and 5 bases at J, with 8 bases in the middle. CDR1 is LGHDT and CDR2 is YNNKEL in the germline V gene (reference sequence). CDR3 length: 13 amino acids.

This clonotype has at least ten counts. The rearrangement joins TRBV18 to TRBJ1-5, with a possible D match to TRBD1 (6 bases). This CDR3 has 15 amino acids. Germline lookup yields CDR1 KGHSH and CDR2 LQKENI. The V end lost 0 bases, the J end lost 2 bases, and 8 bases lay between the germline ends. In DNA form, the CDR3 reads TGTGCCAGCTCACCACCCCGGACAGGCAATCAGCCCCAGCATTTT. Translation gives CASSPPRTGNQPQHF.

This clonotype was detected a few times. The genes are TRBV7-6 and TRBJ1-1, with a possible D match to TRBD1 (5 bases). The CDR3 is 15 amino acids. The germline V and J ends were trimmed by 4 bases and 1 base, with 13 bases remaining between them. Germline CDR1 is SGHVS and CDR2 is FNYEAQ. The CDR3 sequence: CASSSVPQANTEAFF. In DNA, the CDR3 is TGTGCCAGCAGCTCTGTTCCACAGGCGAACACTGAAGCTTTCTTT. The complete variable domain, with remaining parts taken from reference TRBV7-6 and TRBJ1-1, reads GAGVSQSPRYKVTKRGQDVALRCDPISGHVSLYWYRQALGQGPEFLTYFNYEAQQDKSGLPNDRFSAERPEGSISTLTIQRTEQRDSAMYRCASSSVPQANTEAFFGQGTRLTVV.

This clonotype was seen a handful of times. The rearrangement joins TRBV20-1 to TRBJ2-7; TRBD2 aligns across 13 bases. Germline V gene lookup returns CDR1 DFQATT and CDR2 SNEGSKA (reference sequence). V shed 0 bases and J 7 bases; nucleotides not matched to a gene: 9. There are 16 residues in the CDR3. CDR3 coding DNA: TGCAGTGCTAGAGATCCGACTAGCGGGAGGCCCAGGGAGCAGTACTTC. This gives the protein CSARDPTSGRPREQYF.

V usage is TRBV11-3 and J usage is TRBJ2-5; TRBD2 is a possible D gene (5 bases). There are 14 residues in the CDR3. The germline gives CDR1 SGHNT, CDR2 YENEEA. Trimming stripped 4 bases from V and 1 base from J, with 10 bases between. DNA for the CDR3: TGTGCCAGCAGCTCGAGGACTGCCCAAGAGACCCAGTACTTC. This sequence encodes CASSSRTAQETQYF.

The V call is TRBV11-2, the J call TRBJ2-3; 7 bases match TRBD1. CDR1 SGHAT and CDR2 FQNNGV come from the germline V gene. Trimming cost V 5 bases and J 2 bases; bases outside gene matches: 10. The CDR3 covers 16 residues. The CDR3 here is CASSSIRTGTTDTQYF. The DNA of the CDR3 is TGTGCCAGCAGCAGTATCAGGACAGGAACCACAGATACGCAGTATTTT.

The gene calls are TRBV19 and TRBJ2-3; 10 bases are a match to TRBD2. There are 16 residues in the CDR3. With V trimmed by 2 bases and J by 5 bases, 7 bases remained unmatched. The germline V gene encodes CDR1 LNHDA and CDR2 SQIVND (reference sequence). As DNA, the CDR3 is TGTGCCAGTAGTATAAAGCAGCGGGAGGGTGGAGATACGCAGTATTTT. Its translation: CASSIKQREGGDTQYF.

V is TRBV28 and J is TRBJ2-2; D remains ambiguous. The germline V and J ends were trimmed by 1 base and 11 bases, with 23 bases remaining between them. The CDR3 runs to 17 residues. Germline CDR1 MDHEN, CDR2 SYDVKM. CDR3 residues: CASSLLVIGLRNGELFF. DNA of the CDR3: TGTGCCAGCAGTTTATTGGTGATAGGGTTGAGAAACGGAGAGCTGTTTTTT.

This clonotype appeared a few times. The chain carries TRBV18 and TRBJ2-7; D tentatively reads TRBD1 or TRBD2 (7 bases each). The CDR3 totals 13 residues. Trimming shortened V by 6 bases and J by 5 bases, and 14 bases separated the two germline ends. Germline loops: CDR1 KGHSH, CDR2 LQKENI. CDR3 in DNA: TGTGCCAGCTCCCAGGGGGGGAATGACGAGCAGTACTTC. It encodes CASSQGGNDEQYF. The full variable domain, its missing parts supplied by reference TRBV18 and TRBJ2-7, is NAGVMQNPRHLVRRRGQEARLRCSPMKGHSHVYWYRQLPEEGLKFMVYLQKENIIDESGMPKERFSAEFPKEGPSILRIQQVVRGDSAAYFCASSQGGNDEQYFGPGTRLTVT.

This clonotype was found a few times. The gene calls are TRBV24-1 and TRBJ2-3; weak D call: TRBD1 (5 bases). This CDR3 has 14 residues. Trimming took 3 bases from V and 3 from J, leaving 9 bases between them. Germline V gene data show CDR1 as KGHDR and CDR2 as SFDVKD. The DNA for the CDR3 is TGTGCCACCAGTGATCCCTACAGGACAGATACGCAGTATTTT. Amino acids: CATSDPYRTDTQYF.

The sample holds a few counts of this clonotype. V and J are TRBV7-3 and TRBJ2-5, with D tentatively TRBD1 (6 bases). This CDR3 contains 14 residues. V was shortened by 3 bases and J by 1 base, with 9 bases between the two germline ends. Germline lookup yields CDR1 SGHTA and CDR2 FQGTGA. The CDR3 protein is CASSLGAIQETQYF. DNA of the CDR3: TGTGCCAGCAGCTTGGGGGCGATCCAAGAGACCCAGTACTTC. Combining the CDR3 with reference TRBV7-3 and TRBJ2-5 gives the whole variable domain GAGVSQTPSNKVTEKGKYVELRCDPISGHTALYWYRQSLGQGPEFLIYFQGTGAADDSGLPNDRFFAVRPEGSVSTLKIQRTERGDSAVYLCASSLGAIQETQYFGPGTRLLVL.

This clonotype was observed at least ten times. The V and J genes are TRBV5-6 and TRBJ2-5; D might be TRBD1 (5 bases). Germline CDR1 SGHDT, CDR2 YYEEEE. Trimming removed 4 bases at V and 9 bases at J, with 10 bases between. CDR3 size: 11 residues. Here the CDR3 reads CASSLGRSQYF. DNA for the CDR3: TGTGCCAGCAGCCTGGGGCGTTCCCAGTACTTC.

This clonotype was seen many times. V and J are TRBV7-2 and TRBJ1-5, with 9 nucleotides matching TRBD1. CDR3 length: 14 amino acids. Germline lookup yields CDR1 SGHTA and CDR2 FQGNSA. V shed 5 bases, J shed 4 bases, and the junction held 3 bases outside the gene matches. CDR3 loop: CASSPGQGNQPQHF. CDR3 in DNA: TGTGCCAGCAGCCCCGGACAGGGGAATCAGCCCCAGCATTTT. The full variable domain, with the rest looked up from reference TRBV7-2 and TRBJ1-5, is GAGVSQSPSNKVTEKGKDVELRCDPISGHTALYWYRQSLGQGLEFLIYFQGNSAPDKSGLPSDRFSAERTGGSVSTLTIQRTQQEDSAVYLCASSPGQGNQPQHFGDGTRLSIL.

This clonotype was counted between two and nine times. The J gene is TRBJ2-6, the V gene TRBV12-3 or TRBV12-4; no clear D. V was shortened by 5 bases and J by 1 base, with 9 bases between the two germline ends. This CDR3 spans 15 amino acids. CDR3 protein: CASSQPPSGANVLTF. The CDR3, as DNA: TGTGCCAGCAGTCAACCGCCATCTGGGGCCAACGTCCTGACTTTC.

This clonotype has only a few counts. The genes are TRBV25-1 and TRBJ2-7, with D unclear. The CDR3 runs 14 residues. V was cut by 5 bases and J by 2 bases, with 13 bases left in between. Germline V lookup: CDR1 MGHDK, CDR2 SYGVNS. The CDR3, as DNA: TGTGCCAGCAGTTGGGCCGGGTCAACCTACGAGCAGTACTTC. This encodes CASSWAGSTYEQYF.

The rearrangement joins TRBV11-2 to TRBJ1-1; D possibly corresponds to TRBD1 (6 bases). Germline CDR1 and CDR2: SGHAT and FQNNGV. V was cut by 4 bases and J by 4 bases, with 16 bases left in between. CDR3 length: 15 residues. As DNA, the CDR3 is TGTGCCAGCAGCTCCGGACAGCGGGGATTCACTGAAGCTTTCTTT. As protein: CASSSGQRGFTEAFF.

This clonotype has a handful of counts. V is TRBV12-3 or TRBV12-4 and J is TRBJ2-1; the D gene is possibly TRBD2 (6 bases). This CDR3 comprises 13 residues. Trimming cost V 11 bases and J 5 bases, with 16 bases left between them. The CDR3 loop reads CASYAGRNNEQFF. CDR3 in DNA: TGTGCCTCCTACGCGGGACGAAACAATGAGCAGTTCTTC.

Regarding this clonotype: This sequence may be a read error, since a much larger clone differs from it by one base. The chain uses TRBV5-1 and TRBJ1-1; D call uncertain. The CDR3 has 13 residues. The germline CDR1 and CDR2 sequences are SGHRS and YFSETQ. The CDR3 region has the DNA TGCGTCAGCAGCCCCGGTCGAGACACTGAAGCTTTCTTT. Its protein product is CVSSPGRDTEAFF.

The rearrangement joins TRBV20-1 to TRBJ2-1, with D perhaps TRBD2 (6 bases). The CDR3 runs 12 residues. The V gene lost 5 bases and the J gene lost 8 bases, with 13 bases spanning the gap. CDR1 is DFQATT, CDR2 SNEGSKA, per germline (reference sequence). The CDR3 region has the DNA TGCAGTGCTCCCTGGGGAGGCTATGAGCAGTTCTTC. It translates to CSAPWGGYEQFF.

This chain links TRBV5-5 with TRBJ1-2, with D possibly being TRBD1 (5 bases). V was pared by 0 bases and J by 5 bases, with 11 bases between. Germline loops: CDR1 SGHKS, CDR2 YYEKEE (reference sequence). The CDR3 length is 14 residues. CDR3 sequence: CASSLATGGYGYTF. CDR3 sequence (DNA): TGTGCCAGCAGCTTGGCAACGGGGGGATATGGCTACACCTTC. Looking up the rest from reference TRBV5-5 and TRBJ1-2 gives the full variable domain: DAGVTQSPTHLIKTRGQQVTLRCSPISGHKSVSWYQQVLGQGPQFIFQYYEKEERGRGNFPDRFSARQFPNYSSELNVNALLLGDSALYLCASSLATGGYGYTFGSGTRLTVV.

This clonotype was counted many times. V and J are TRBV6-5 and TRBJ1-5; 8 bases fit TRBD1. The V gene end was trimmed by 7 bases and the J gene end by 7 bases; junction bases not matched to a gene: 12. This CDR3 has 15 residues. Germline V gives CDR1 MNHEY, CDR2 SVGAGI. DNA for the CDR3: TGTGCCAGCACTAGATCAGGGGGCTCAGGGCAGCCCCAGCATTTT. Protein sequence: CASTRSGGSGQPQHF.

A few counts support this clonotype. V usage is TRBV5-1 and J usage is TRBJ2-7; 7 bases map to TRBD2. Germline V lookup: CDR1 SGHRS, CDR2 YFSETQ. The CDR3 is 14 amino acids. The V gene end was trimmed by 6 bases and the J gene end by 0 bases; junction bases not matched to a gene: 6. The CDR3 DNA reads TGCGCCAGCACAACAGCGGGAAGCTCCTACGAGCAGTACTTC. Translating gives CASTTAGSSYEQYF.

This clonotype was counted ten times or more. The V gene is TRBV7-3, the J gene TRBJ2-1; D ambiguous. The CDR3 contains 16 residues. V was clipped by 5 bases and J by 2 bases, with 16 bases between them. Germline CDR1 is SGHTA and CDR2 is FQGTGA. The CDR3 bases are TGTGCCAGCAGCGAAAGGACGGGCCCTCCCTACAATGAGCAGTTCTTC. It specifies CASSERTGPPYNEQFF.

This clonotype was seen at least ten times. The CDR3 DNA follows: TGCGCCAGCAGCCGCTTGAACACCGGGGAGCTGTTTTTT. Translation: CASSRLNTGELFF. The rearrangement links TRBV4-3 to TRBJ2-2; no clear D gene. Germline assignment: CDR1 LGHNA and CDR2 YSLEER. CDR3 length equals 13 residues. Deletions cut 4 bases from V and 1 base from J, with 4 bases between.

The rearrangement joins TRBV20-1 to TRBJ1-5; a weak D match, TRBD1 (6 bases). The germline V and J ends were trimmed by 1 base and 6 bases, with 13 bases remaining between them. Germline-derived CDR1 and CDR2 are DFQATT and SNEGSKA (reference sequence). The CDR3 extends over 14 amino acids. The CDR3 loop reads CSARGGGARQPQHF. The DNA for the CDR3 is TGCAGTGCTAGAGGAGGGGGGGCACGTCAGCCCCAGCATTTT.

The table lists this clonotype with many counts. The CDR3 spells CASLHDRGRGSGTQYF. The CDR3, as DNA: TGTGCCAGCCTACATGACAGGGGGCGCGGTTCGGGTACGCAGTATTTT. This rearrangement joins TRBV28 to TRBJ2-3; 10 nucleotides agree with TRBD1. The CDR3 length is 16 residues. Germline V gene data show CDR1 as MDHEN and CDR2 as SYDVKM. V was clipped by 8 bases and J by 8 bases; unmatched bases: 16.